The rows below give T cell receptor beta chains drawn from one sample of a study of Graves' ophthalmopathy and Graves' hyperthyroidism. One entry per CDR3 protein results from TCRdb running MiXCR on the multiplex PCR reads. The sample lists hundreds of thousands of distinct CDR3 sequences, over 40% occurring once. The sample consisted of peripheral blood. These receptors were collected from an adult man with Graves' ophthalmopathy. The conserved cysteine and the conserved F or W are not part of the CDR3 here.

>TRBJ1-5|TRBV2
ASSRTFYSNQPQH
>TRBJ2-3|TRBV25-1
ASSDRETDTQY
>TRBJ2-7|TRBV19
ASRQGSDEQY
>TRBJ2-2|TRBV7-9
ASSLSLENGELF
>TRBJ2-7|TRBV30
AWSVSSVEQY
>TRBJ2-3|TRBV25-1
ASGGPGTSGNTDTQY
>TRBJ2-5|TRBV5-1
ASRPQGAFGETQY
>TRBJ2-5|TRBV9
ASSTGTSSETQY
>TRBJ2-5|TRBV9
ASSVDQGETQY
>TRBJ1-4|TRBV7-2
ASCFWTAAREKLF
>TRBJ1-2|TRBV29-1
SGGEDYGYT
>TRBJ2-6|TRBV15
ASSQLRSGTGGANVLT
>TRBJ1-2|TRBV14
ASSQALGRNYGYT
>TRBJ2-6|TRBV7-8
ASSLPRLAGGLT
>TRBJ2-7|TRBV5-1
ASSLGESLHEQY
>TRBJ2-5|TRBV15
ATSRGSLGGRAEETQY
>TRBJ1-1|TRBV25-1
ASSDGATDTEAF
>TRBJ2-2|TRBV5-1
ASSLEGTSLSGELF
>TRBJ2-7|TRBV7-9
ASSRRTSGQY
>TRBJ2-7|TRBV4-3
ASSQRSGQGYEQY
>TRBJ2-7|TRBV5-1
ASSREQGSEQY
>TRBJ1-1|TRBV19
ASIPRGQGWDTEAF
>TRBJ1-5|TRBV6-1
ASSETAGAGYSNQPQH
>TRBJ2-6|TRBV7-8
ASSQSVGQGLGDNVLT
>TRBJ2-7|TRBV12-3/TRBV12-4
ASSLSGERELPYEQY
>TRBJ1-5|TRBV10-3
ATNKQGADQPQH
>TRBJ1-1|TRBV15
ATSSSGIWTEAF
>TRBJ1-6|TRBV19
ASRNRENSPLH
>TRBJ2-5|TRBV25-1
ASSSAVQETQY
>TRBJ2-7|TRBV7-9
ASSPEYEEEQY
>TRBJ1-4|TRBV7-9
ASSAGTAEPNEKLF
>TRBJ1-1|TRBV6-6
ASRSPSGGTEAF
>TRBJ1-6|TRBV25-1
ASSTPGVFNSHLH
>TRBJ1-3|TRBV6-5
ASSPGGLFSGNTIY
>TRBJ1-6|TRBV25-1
ASSESGGWGNSPLH
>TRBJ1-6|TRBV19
ASSIDRQGRGSPLH